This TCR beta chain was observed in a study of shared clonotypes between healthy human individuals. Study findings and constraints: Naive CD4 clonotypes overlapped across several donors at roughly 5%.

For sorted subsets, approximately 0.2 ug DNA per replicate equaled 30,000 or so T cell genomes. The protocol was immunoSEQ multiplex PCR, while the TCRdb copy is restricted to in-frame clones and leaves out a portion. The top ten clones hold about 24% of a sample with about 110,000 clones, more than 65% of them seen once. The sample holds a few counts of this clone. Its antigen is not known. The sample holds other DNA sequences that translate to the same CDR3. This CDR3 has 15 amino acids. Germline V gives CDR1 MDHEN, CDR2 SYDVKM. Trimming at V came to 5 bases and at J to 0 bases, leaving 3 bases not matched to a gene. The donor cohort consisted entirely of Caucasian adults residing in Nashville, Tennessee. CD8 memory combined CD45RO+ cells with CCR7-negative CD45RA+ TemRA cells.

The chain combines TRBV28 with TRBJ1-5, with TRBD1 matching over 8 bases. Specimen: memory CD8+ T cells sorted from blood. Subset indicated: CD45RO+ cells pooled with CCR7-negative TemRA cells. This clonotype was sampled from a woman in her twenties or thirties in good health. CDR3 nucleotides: TGTGCCAGCAGTGCCACAGGGGGTAGCAATCAGCCCCAGCATTTT. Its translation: CASSATGGSNQPQHF.